This TCR beta chain was recovered during a study of control samples from healthy donors and cancer patients. Trimming removed 2 bases from V and 5 bases from J, with 12 bases in between. This CDR3 is 14 amino acids long. From germline, CDR1 is SGHTA and CDR2 FQGNSA. Using immunoSEQ multiplex PCR, the repertoire was profiled, and TCRdb retains in-frame clones only, with some absent. Of 100,000 to 150,000 clones detected, about 95% appear once; the ten largest clones hold less than 4%. The sequence came from a man aged 30-40 years in good health. The J gene is TRBJ1-1, the V gene TRBV7-2, with D maybe TRBD1 (6 bases). Sequencing input: blood. CDR3 nucleotides: TGTGCCAGCAGCTTAAACAGGGTTGTAACTGAAGCTTTCTTT. Protein sequence: CASSLNRVVTEAFF.